This T cell receptor (beta chain) was recovered during a study of T cells in Graves' hyperthyroidism and ophthalmopathy. The TCR beta CDR3 regions underwent amplification using RNA transcripts as the source. A first-round RT-PCR of the TCR CDR3 used the HTBI primer set. TCRdb fed the multiplex PCR reads into MiXCR, producing one record per CDR3 protein. Of around 400,000 distinct CDR3 sequences listed, 13% to 15% were seen once; the top ten hold about 20%. General study points: Blood shared most expanded thyroid clonotypes above 0.001.

CDR1 LGHDT and CDR2 YNNKEL come from the germline V gene (reference sequence). The CDR3 loop spans 17 amino acids. V lost 0 bases to trimming and J lost 1 base; unmatched junction nucleotides: 6. The table lists this clonotype with many counts. The antigen is unknown. The material sequenced was blood. The chain recombines TRBV3-1 with TRBJ2-3, with 8 bases lining up with TRBD2. This receptor was obtained from a woman between 55 and 75 years old with Graves' ophthalmopathy. The CDR3 bases are TGTGCCAGCAGCCAAGAAACGGGAGGGCTCCGCACAGATACGCAGTATTTT. Translated: CASSQETGGLRTDTQYF.